The next 22 T cell receptor beta chains were all read from a single sample in a study of T cell repertoires in ileal Crohn's disease. TCRdb keeps only in-frame clones here, not all; method: immunoSEQ multiplex PCR. The top ten clones hold 18% of a sample with more than 12,000 clones, roughly 78% of them seen once. The specimen was ileal tissue. Receptors were obtained from an adult with Crohn's disease.

CDR3: CASSQEAGGGTDTQYF. DNA of the CDR3: TGCGCCAGCAGCCAAGAGGCGGGGGGGGGCACAGATACGCAGTATTTT. The V and J genes are TRBV4-3 and TRBJ2-3; 9 bases align to TRBD2. With V trimmed by 0 bases and J by 1 base, 2 bases remained unmatched. There are 16 residues in the CDR3. The germline V gene encodes CDR1 LGHNA and CDR2 YSLEER.

This clone was found once. The rearrangement links TRBV27 to TRBJ1-1; D is unclear. Germline CDR1 MNHEY, CDR2 SMNVEV (reference sequence). This CDR3 has 12 amino acids. The V gene lost 3 bases and the J gene lost 6 bases, with 8 bases spanning the gap. CDR3 nucleotide sequence: TGTGCCAGCAGTTTTATGGGAGCTGAAGCTTTCTTT. This encodes CASSFMGAEAFF.

The chain couples TRBV19 to TRBJ1-2, with unresolved D. V lost 2 bases to trimming and J lost 1 base, with 8 bases between them. This CDR3 spans 14 amino acids. Germline loops: CDR1 LNHDA, CDR2 SQIVND (reference sequence). The CDR3 coding sequence is TGTGCCAGTAGTATATCGGAGTTTAACTATGGCTACACCTTC. This translates into CASSISEFNYGYTF.

The chain joins TRBV27 to TRBJ2-7; TRBD1 aligns across 8 bases. Per germline, CDR1 MNHEY and CDR2 SMNVEV (reference sequence). CDR3 length equals 15 residues. With 3 bases clipped from V and 2 bases from J, the junction kept 6 bases outside the gene matches. The DNA for the CDR3 is TGTGCCAGCAGTTTCTCCGGGACAGGAACCTACGAGCAGTACTTC. Translation: CASSFSGTGTYEQYF.

CDR3 bases: TGTGCCAGCAGCTTTGCCGGGACAGGGGTAGGGGGGTTAGGTTCACCCCTCCACTTT. The encoded protein is CASSFAGTGVGGLGSPLHF. V is TRBV7-2 and J is TRBJ1-6; 10 nucleotides align to TRBD1. The germline V gene encodes CDR1 SGHTA and CDR2 FQGNSA. Germline trimming cut 3 bases from V and 9 bases from J; bases unmatched to any gene: 17. This CDR3 contains 19 residues.

The chain uses TRBV6-1 and TRBJ1-6, with TRBD1 matching over 9 bases. With V trimmed by 6 bases and J by 14 bases, 5 bases remained unmatched. The germline CDR1 and CDR2 sequences are MNHNS and SASEGT. The CDR3 has 12 residues. CDR3 nucleotide sequence: TGTGCCAGCAGGAACAGGGGGCGCGCCCTCCACTTT. This gives the protein CASRNRGRALHF.

The chain links TRBV6-5 to TRBJ2-7; D not certain. Germline V lookup: CDR1 MNHEY, CDR2 SVGAGI. With 8 bases removed from V and 4 bases from J, the gap between germline ends came to 9 bases. The CDR3 loop spans 11 amino acids. The CDR3 DNA reads as TGTGCCAGCGTCCGAGGATACGAGCAGTACTTC. Translating gives CASVRGYEQYF.

The chain has TRBV6-5 and TRBJ2-7; maybe TRBD2 (6 bases). Trimming shortened V by 8 bases and J by 2 bases, and 13 bases separated the two germline ends. Looked up from germline, CDR1 is MNHEY and CDR2 is SVGAGI. CDR3 size: 13 residues. CDR3 in DNA: TGTGCCAGCCAAGCTAGCGCGACCTACGAGCAGTACTTC. Amino acids: CASQASATYEQYF.

This chain joins TRBV20-1 and TRBJ2-5, with no clear D. The V end was cut by 6 bases, the J end by 5 bases, with 10 bases between. This CDR3 region has 11 residues. The germline CDR1 and CDR2 sequences are DFQATT and SNEGSKA (reference sequence). The CDR3 sequence is CSARLLETQYF. The CDR3 DNA is TGCAGTGCGCGGCTACTCGAGACCCAGTACTTC.

The chain couples TRBV5-1 to TRBJ2-7, with a tentative D call TRBD2 (5 bases). CDR1 and CDR2 (germline): SGHRS, YFSETQ. The CDR3 runs 13 residues. Trimming shortened V by 3 bases and J by 4 bases, and 11 bases separated the two germline ends. Here the CDR3 DNA reads TGCGCCAGCAGCTACGGACTGTCGTACGAGCAGTACTTC. Protein product: CASSYGLSYEQYF.

The chain couples TRBV7-2 to TRBJ2-7; maybe TRBD2 (5 bases). Deletions cut 3 bases from V and 6 bases from J, with 18 bases between. The CDR3 sequence is 15 residues long. The germline CDR1 and CDR2 sequences are SGHTA and FQGNSA. The CDR3 protein is CASSFGVLLAGEQYF. CDR3 in DNA: TGTGCCAGCAGCTTCGGGGTTTTATTGGCCGGCGAGCAGTACTTC.

The chain employs TRBV27 and TRBJ1-5; perhaps TRBD1 as D (5 bases). Germline V lookup: CDR1 MNHEY, CDR2 SMNVEV (reference sequence). V was shortened by 3 bases and J by 7 bases, with 13 bases between the two germline ends. CDR3 length equals 14 residues. CDR3 loop: CASSLGGGRQPQHF. The CDR3 coding sequence is TGTGCCAGCAGTTTGGGGGGTGGTCGGCAGCCCCAGCATTTT.

V usage is TRBV7-3 and J usage is TRBJ2-1; TRBD2 matches at 13 bases. This CDR3 has 15 residues. V was pared by 4 bases and J by 5 bases, with 2 bases of the junction left unmatched. CDR1 SGHTA and CDR2 FQGTGA come from the germline V gene. The CDR3 nucleotides are TGTGCCAGCAGCTCGGGACTAGCGGGGAACAATGAGCAGTTCTTC. Protein product: CASSSGLAGNNEQFF.

A few counts support this clone. The chain recombines TRBV19 with TRBJ2-1; possibly TRBD1 for D (5 bases). The CDR3 contains 15 residues. Germline lookup yields CDR1 LNHDA and CDR2 SQIVND (reference sequence). The germline V and J ends were trimmed by 3 bases and 4 bases, with 13 bases remaining between them. CDR3 sequence reads: CASSIEQGRYNEQFF. In DNA form, the CDR3 reads TGTGCCAGTAGTATTGAGCAGGGTCGGTACAATGAGCAGTTCTTC.

The J gene is TRBJ1-1, the V gene TRBV2; D possibly corresponds to TRBD1 (5 bases). The CDR3 extends over 13 amino acids. Germline V lookup: CDR1 SNHLY, CDR2 FYNNEI. V was trimmed by 10 bases and J by 3 bases, leaving 15 bases between them. The CDR3 coding sequence is TGTGCCACCGCCCGGGGGAGAGACACTGAAGCTTTCTTT. Its protein product is CATARGRDTEAFF.

The J gene is TRBJ1-2, the V gene TRBV7-2; 8 bases align to TRBD1. V trimming: 5 bases; J trimming: 6 bases; junction bases outside the gene matches: 8. Germline lookup yields CDR1 SGHTA and CDR2 FQGNSA. CDR3 length equals 14 residues. Written as DNA, the CDR3 is TGTGCCAGCAGCCCGCTGACAGGGGTGAATGGCTACACCTTC. This encodes CASSPLTGVNGYTF.

This clone is a singleton in its sample. The V and J genes are TRBV7-2 and TRBJ1-2; D remains unclear. The V and J ends lost 5 bases and 2 bases respectively, with 12 bases between them. The CDR3 consists of 14 residues. Per germline, CDR1 SGHTA and CDR2 FQGNSA. The CDR3 reads CASSPEQLNYGYTF. The CDR3 coding sequence is TGTGCCAGCAGCCCAGAACAGCTCAACTATGGCTACACCTTC.

The chain combines TRBV6-1 with TRBJ1-1; TRBD1 aligns across 8 bases. The CDR3 is 14 amino acids. V shed 2 bases, J shed 4 bases, and the junction held 3 bases outside the gene matches. Germline assignment: CDR1 MNHNS and CDR2 SASEGT. The CDR3 coding sequence is TGTGCCAGCAGTGAACAGGGGGCGGGCACTGAAGCTTTCTTT. Amino acid sequence: CASSEQGAGTEAFF.

The V and J genes are TRBV30 and TRBJ2-3; possibly TRBD2 for D (5 bases). The V gene's germline CDR1 is GTSNPN and CDR2 SVGIG (reference sequence). Trimming took 3 bases from V and 3 from J, leaving 10 bases between them. The CDR3 consists of 13 residues. The CDR3 protein is CAWRIRGTDTQYF. CDR3 sequence (DNA): TGTGCCTGGAGGATCCGGGGAACAGATACGCAGTATTTT.

The V and J genes are TRBV7-9 and TRBJ2-6; a possible D gene is TRBD1 (6 bases). The germline gives CDR1 SEHNR, CDR2 FQNEAQ (reference sequence). Trimming stripped 5 bases from V and 4 bases from J, with 18 bases between. The CDR3 spans 17 residues. The CDR3 nucleotides are TGTGCCAGCAGCCTTGAGGGCAGGGGTTACGGGGCCAACGTCCTGACTTTC. The encoded protein is CASSLEGRGYGANVLTF.

V usage is TRBV2 and J usage is TRBJ1-5; no definite D call. This CDR3 region has 15 residues. Per the germline V gene, CDR1 is SNHLY and CDR2 is FYNNEI. V shed 5 bases and J shed 3 bases, with 14 bases lying between them. The CDR3: CASSTEGGLNQPQHF. The CDR3 DNA sequence: TGTGCCAGCAGTACGGAAGGCGGCCTCAATCAGCCCCAGCATTTT.

J is TRBJ2-5 and V is TRBV5-1, with TRBD1 identical over 11 bases. V dropped 3 bases and J dropped 4; count of bases not matched to a gene: 11. The length of the CDR3 is 17 residues. Germline V gives CDR1 SGHRS, CDR2 YFSETQ. The chain's CDR3 is CASSSLGTGGLGETQYF. The DNA for the CDR3 is TGCGCCAGCAGCTCGCTGGGGACAGGGGGACTTGGAGAGACCCAGTACTTC.